The rows below give T cell receptor beta chains drawn from one sample of a study of PD-1 blockade in classical Hodgkin lymphoma. Here immunoSEQ multiplex PCR was the method, and the copy in TCRdb shows in-frame clones only, minus some. The repertoire holds about 33,000 clones, approximately 70% seen once, with almost 4% in the top ten. Source: peripheral blood mononuclear cells (PBMCs), taken before the fourth cycle of nivolumab. The origin of the receptors is a human donor with classical Hodgkin lymphoma. Both conserved end residues are part of each CDR3. The size of a clone is reported for some rows only, either as once, few or many, or as a class for expanded clones.

>-|TRBJ2-1|TRBV4-2
CASSQEAGQGYNEQFF
>-|TRBJ2-7|TRBV14
CASSQSRGGYEQYF
>-|TRBJ1-5|TRBV5-1
CASSLTGVKNQPQHF
>-|TRBJ2-7|TRBV23-1
CASRQGIQQYF
>-|TRBJ1-2|TRBV30
CAWSTPGGGGSYGYTF
>-|TRBJ2-1|TRBV18
CASSPGQGTQYGEQFF
>-|TRBJ2-1|TRBV27
CATSLPGLRDEQFF
>-|TRBJ2-7|TRBV4-3
CASSQTRLAGLYEQYF
>-|-|TRBV7-9
CAGSAGTYEQYF
>few|TRBJ1-2|TRBV9
CASSVARQSYGYTF
>-|TRBJ1-6|TRBV9
CASSTSPASYNSPLHF
>-|TRBJ2-7|TRBV7-8
CASSAHYEQYF
>-|TRBJ2-5|TRBV11-2
CASGVRVHETQYF
>once|TRBJ2-5|TRBV7-7
CASSLPLAGANLQETQYF
>few|TRBJ2-5|TRBV7-9
CASSITGGSETQYF
>-|TRBJ2-2|TRBV6-5
CASRNQDTGELFF
>-|TRBJ2-1|TRBV7-3
CASSPGISYNEQFF
>-|TRBJ1-1|TRBV18
CASSPHSDAFF
>-|TRBJ2-3|TRBV18
CASSPSRVTDTQYF
>-|TRBJ2-7|TRBV14
CASSQDLDGSYEQYF
>-|TRBJ2-2|TRBV6-1
CASSEGVPGELFF
>few|TRBJ1-4|TRBV30
CAWRTGEKLFF
>-|TRBJ1-5|TRBV5-6
CASSLGAGSGEPQHF
>-|TRBJ2-4|TRBV6-5
CASTGQENIQYF
>-|TRBJ2-7|TRBV18
CASSPPGQGAYEQYF
>-|TRBJ2-7|TRBV5-1
CASSLAGGLDEQYF
>-|TRBJ1-2|TRBV29-1
CSVDRDSNYGYTF
>-|TRBJ2-1|TRBV30
CAWGSRSLSYNEQFF
>-|TRBJ1-6|TRBV9
CASSHPGSSYNSPLHF
>few|TRBJ2-1|TRBV13
CASSPKGLAGVQFF
>-|TRBJ2-1|TRBV5-1
CASSLEGGRVNEQFF